This TCR beta chain was recovered during a study of blood T cell repertoires in COVID-19. The table came from immunoSEQ multiplex PCR; TCRdb's copy has only in-frame clones and leaves some out. The table records around 400,000 clones, 70% to 90% of them present only once. CDR3 size: 15 residues. CDR1 MDHEN and CDR2 SYDVKM come from the germline V gene. The V gene end was trimmed by 5 bases and the J gene end by 3 bases; junction bases not matched to a gene: 8. The clonotype originates from an older woman with COVID-19, enrolled during active disease. This chain links TRBV28 with TRBJ2-7, with 9 bases lining up with TRBD1. Sequenced input: peripheral blood. The DNA of the CDR3 is TGTGCCAGCAGTGCATACGGGACAGGGCTCTACGAGCAGTACTTC. It specifies CASSAYGTGLYEQYF.